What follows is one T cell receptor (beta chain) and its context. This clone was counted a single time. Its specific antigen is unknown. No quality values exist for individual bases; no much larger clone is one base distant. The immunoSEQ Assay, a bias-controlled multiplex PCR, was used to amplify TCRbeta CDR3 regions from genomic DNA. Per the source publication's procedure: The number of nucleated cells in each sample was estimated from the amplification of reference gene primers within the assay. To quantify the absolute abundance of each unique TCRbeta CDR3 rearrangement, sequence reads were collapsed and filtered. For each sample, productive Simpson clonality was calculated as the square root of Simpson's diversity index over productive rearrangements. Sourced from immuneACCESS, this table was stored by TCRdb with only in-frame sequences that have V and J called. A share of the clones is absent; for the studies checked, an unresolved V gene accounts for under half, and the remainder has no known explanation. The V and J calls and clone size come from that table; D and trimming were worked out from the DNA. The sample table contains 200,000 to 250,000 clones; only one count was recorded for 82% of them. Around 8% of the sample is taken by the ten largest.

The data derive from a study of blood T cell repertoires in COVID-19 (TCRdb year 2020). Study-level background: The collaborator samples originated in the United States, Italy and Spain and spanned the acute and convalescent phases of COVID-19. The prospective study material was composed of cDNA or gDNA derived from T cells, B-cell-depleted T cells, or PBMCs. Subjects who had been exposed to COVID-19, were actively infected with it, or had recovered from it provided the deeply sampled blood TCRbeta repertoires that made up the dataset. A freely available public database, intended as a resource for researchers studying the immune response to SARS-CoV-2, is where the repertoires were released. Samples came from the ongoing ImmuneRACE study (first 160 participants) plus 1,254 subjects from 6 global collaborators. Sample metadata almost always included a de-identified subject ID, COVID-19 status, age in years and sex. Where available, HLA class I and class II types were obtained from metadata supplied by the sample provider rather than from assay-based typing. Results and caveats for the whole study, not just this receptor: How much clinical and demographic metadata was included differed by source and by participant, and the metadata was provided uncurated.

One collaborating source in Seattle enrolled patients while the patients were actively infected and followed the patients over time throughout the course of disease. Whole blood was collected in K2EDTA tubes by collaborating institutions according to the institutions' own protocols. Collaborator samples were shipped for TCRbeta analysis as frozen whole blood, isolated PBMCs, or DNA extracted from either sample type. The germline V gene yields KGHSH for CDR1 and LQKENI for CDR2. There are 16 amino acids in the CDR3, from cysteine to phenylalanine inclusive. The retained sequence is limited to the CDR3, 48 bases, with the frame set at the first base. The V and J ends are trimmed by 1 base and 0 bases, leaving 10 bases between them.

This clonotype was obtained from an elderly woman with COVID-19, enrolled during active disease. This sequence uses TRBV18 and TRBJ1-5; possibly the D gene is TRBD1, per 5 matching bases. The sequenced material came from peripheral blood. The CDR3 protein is CASSPQGPSSNQPQHF. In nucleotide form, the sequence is TGTGCCAGCTCACCACAGGGGCCTAGTAGCAATCAGCCCCAGCATTTT.